The present T cell receptor (beta chain) was sequenced within a study of blood T cell repertoires in COVID-19 (dated by TCRdb to 2018 to 2021). The study in broad terms: The collaborator samples originated in the United States, Italy and Spain and spanned the acute and convalescent phases of COVID-19. The prospective study material was composed of cDNA or gDNA derived from T cells, B-cell-depleted T cells, or PBMCs. Deeply sampled blood TCRbeta repertoires from subjects exposed to, actively infected with, or recovered from COVID-19 were included in the dataset. The repertoires were released in a freely available public database meant as a resource for research on the immune response to SARS-CoV-2. Samples came from the ongoing ImmuneRACE study (first 160 participants) plus 1,254 subjects from 6 global collaborators. The sample metadata nearly always contained a de-identified subject ID, COVID-19 status, age in years and sex. Where HLA class I and class II types were available, the types were taken from metadata supplied by the sample provider, not from assay-based typing. Points the paper makes about the study in general: The quantity of clinical and demographic metadata differed by source and by participant and was supplied without curation.

For this clone: It has no known antigen specificity. No base-level quality is on record; no much larger clone is a single base apart.

Collaborating institutions collected whole blood in K2EDTA tubes following their own protocols. For TCRbeta analysis, collaborator samples were shipped as frozen whole blood, as isolated PBMCs, or as DNA extracted from either sample type. The immunoSEQ Assay, a bias-controlled multiplex PCR, was used to amplify TCRbeta CDR3 regions from genomic DNA. The original pipeline was this. Within the assay, amplification of reference gene primers was used to estimate how many nucleated cells each sample contained. Sequence reads were collapsed and filtered to measure the absolute abundance of every unique TCRbeta CDR3 rearrangement. Productive Simpson clonality was computed per sample as the square root of Simpson's diversity index over productive rearrangements. TCRdb re-hosts the immuneACCESS table, in-frame sequences only. Its copies lack some clones; in the studies checked, an unresolved V gene accounts for under half of them, and the cause for the rest is not known. V and J calls and clone size come straight from that table; D and trimming were deduced from the DNA. The sample table contains more than 85,000 clones; only one count was recorded for more than 75% of them. 4% to 5.5% of the sample comes from the top ten.

The CDR3 sequence holds 14 residues, the cysteine and phenylalanine included. Just CDR3 DNA is preserved here, 42 bases in frame from base 1. Trimming leaves V shorter by 5 bases and J shorter by 4 bases, with the junction holding 6 bases beyond the gene matches. As encoded in the germline V gene, CDR1 is SGHTA while CDR2 is FQGTGA. The clonotype was recovered from a human donor in a cohort sampled during active COVID-19. The chain uses TRBV7-3 and TRBJ1-2, and 8 junction bases match TRBD1. The material sequenced was peripheral blood. This receptor has the CDR3 CASSPGGAGYGYTF. The nucleotides are TGTGCCAGCAGCCCAGGGGGCGCCGGCTATGGCTACACCTTC.